A selection of T cell receptor beta chains follows, all from one sample in a study of blood T cell repertoires in COVID-19. Profiled with immunoSEQ multiplex PCR; TCRdb holds only in-frame clones, not every one. The table includes 250,000 to 400,000 clones, around 88% detected once. The specimen was peripheral blood. The receptors originated from a woman aged 25 to 39 with COVID-19, enrolled during active disease. The CDR3 runs from the conserved cysteine through the conserved F or W. D genes are given only for firm matches. Some rows have no size entry. The others give once, few or many, or a class for an expanded clone.

>TRBD1|once|TRBJ1-1|TRBV5-4
TGTGCCAGCAGCTTAAAATCCGGGACAGGGGGCAACACTGAAGCTTTCTTT
CASSLKSGTGGNTEAFF
>-|-|TRBJ1-1|TRBV10-3
TGTGCCATCAGGGCTTTGTTGGGGCCTGAAGCTTTCTTT
CAIRALLGPEAFF
>TRBD2|-|TRBJ2-5|TRBV29-1
TGCAGCGTTGAAGCGCGGGGGGGCGTAGAGACCCAGTACTTC
CSVEARGGVETQYF
>TRBD1|-|TRBJ1-2|TRBV2
TGTGCCAGCAACAGAGGACAGGGAAGTTCTAGACCCTTC
CASNRGQGSSRPF
>-|-|TRBJ2-3|TRBV7-2
TGTGCCAGCAGCCCCCCAAGTTTAGCGCAGTATTTT
CASSPPSLAQYF
>TRBD1|few|TRBJ2-1|TRBV14
TGTGCCAGCAGCCTTAGGACGGACAGGGGCAATGAGCAGTTCTTC
CASSLRTDRGNEQFF
>-|-|TRBJ1-1|TRBV18
TGTGCCAGCTCACCACCGGGTCTTTACTCGGGGGGCACTGAAGCTTTCTTT
CASSPPGLYSGGTEAFF
>TRBD1|-|TRBJ2-1|TRBV7-2
TGTGCCAGCAGCTCCACAGGGGTGGGCCCCTACAATGAGCAGTTCTTC
CASSSTGVGPYNEQFF
>-|few|TRBJ1-6|TRBV6-2/TRBV6-3
TGTGCCAGCAGTTACTCACCAGGGGCCAGCTATAATTCACCCCTCCACTTT
CASSYSPGASYNSPLHF
>-|-|TRBJ1-4|TRBV28
TGTGCCAGCAGTTTATCCCTCGGGGTTGCGGCGGGTACTAATGAAAAACTGTTTTTT
CASSLSLGVAAGTNEKLFF
>TRBD2|-|TRBJ2-1|TRBV11-1
TGTGCCAGCAGCTTAGCTACTAGCGGGGGGGTCGAGCAGTTCTTC
CASSLATSGGVEQFF
>-|-|TRBJ2-1|TRBV6-2/TRBV6-3
TGTGCCAGCAGCCAAGGGCGGGGATATGAGCAGTTCTTC
CASSQGRGYEQFF
>TRBD1|-|TRBJ2-5|TRBV2
TGTGCCAGCAGTTATACAGGGGGAGAGACCCAGTACTTC
CASSYTGGETQYF
>TRBD1|few|TRBJ2-2|TRBV24-1
TGTGCCACCAGTCCCGGGACAGTAAACACCGGGGAGCTGTTTTTT
CATSPGTVNTGELFF
>TRBD1|-|TRBJ1-2|TRBV7-2
TGTGCCAGCAGGGGCGACAGGGGGCGAGGGGGTGGCTACACCTTC
CASRGDRGRGGGYTF
>TRBD1|-|TRBJ1-5|TRBV19
TGTGCCAGTAGGCTGGGGACAGGGGGCAGCAATCAGCCCCAGCATTTT
CASRLGTGGSNQPQHF
>TRBD1|-|TRBJ2-1|TRBV4-3
TGCGCCAGCAGCCCGACAGGGGACTCCTACAATGAGCAGTTCTTC
CASSPTGDSYNEQFF
>-|-|TRBJ1-1|TRBV7-8
TGTGCCAGCAGCTTAGAGATAAGGACAGTTTCTCTCGCCCAAGCTTTCTTT
CASSLEIRTVSLAQAFF
>-|-|TRBJ2-7|TRBV11-3
TGTGCCAGCAGCTCCCCGACTAGGCCGGAGTACGAGCAGTACTTC
CASSSPTRPEYEQYF
>TRBD1|-|TRBJ1-2|TRBV27
TGTGCCAGCAGTTTCAGGGGGCAAGGCTATGGCTACACCTTC
CASSFRGQGYGYTF
>TRBD1|-|TRBJ1-4|TRBV5-1
TGCGCCAGCAGCTCGAACTTACAGGGGGCAGCCGAAAAACTGTTTTTT
CASSSNLQGAAEKLFF
>-|-|TRBJ2-3|TRBV27
TGTGCCAGCAGATTACCTAGCACAGATACGCAGTATTTT
CASRLPSTDTQYF
>TRBD2|-|TRBJ2-3|TRBV7-3
TGTGCCAGCAGCTCGCGGGGGGGCGGCACAGATACGCAGTATTTT
CASSSRGGGTDTQYF
>-|-|TRBJ2-2|TRBV21-1
TGTGCCAGCAGCAACCCACAGGTCCCGCGACCTCTCGGGGAGCTGTTTTTT
CASSNPQVPRPLGELFF
>TRBD1|-|TRBJ1-2|TRBV7-2
TGTGCCAGCAGCTCCGTCCGGGACAGAATTAACTATGGCTACACCTTC
CASSSVRDRINYGYTF
>-|many|TRBJ1-3|TRBV14
TGTGCCAGCAGCCAAGAACGAGACTGGCGAAACACCATATATTTT
CASSQERDWRNTIYF
>TRBD1|-|TRBJ1-1|TRBV14
TGTGCCAGCAGCCAAGGACAGGGGCGATCGAACACTGAAGCTTTCTTT
CASSQGQGRSNTEAFF
>TRBD1|-|TRBJ1-4|TRBV13
TGTGCCAGCAGCCTGAAGGCCGGGACAGTCAATGAAAAACTGTTTTTT
CASSLKAGTVNEKLFF
>TRBD1|-|TRBJ1-3|TRBV18
TGTGCCAGCTCACCAATGGGACAGGGAAATGGAAACACCATATATTTT
CASSPMGQGNGNTIYF
>-|-|TRBJ2-5|TRBV5-8
TGTGCCACCCAGCTTAGAACTATCCAAGAGACCCAGTACTTC
CATQLRTIQETQYF
>TRBD1|-|TRBJ1-4|TRBV3-1/TRBV3-2
TGTGCCAGCAGCCACGGACAGGGGGCGCGATCTAATGAAAAACTGTTTTTT
CASSHGQGARSNEKLFF
>TRBD1|-|TRBJ2-5|TRBV18
TGTGCCAGTCTCACCACGGTCAGGGGGCAAGAGACCCAGTACTTC
CASLTTVRGQETQYF
>-|few|TRBJ2-2|TRBV19
TGTGCCAGTAGTGCCATCCGGGATTGGGGCACCGGGGAGCTGTTTTTT
CASSAIRDWGTGELFF
>-|few|TRBJ1-1|TRBV5-6
TGTGCCAGCAGCTTGGGACAGCTAGGGACTGAAGCTTTCTTT
CASSLGQLGTEAFF
>TRBD1|-|TRBJ1-4|TRBV11-3
TGTGCCAGCAGCCAGACAGGGATTAATGAAAAACTGTTTTTT
CASSQTGINEKLFF
>TRBD2|-|TRBJ2-1|TRBV3-1/TRBV3-2
TGTGCCAGTCGGCCGGGACTAGCGGGGGGGCCGGACAATGAGCAGTTCTTC
CASRPGLAGGPDNEQFF
>-|-|TRBJ2-1|TRBV14
TGTGCCAGCAGTCCTAGGACAGTCCCTACTTATGAGCAGTTCTTC
CASSPRTVPTYEQFF
>TRBD1|-|TRBJ1-2|TRBV24-1
TGTGCCACCAGTGACCCATACAGGGGGAACTATGGCTACACCTTC
CATSDPYRGNYGYTF
>-|-|TRBJ2-1|TRBV24-1
TGTGCCACCAGTGACCCTGAGGGGGTCCCCTACAATGAGCAGTTCTTC
CATSDPEGVPYNEQFF
>-|-|TRBJ1-3|TRBV7-9
TGTGCCAGCAGCCAATTTAGAGCCGGAAACACCATATATTTT
CASSQFRAGNTIYF
>-|-|TRBJ1-4|TRBV9
TGTGCCAGCAGCGTTGGAGCGGGAGGGGGTAGTAATGAAAAACTGTTTTTT
CASSVGAGGGSNEKLFF
>TRBD1|-|TRBJ2-7|TRBV18
TGTGCCAGCTCACCCAGGGGACAGGGGGATTCGCAGAACGAGCAGTACTTC
CASSPRGQGDSQNEQYF
>TRBD1|-|TRBJ1-3|TRBV5-4
TGTGCCAGCAGCTTTGGACAGGGATCTGGAAACACCATATATTTT
CASSFGQGSGNTIYF
>-|once|TRBJ2-1|TRBV4-1
TGCGCCAGCAGCCGGACGACCGGGAGCTCCTACAATGAGCAGTTCTTC
CASSRTTGSSYNEQFF
>-|-|TRBJ2-7|TRBV4-3
TGCGCCAGCAGCCAAGATTTGGAGGCCCTCTATGGCGAGCAGTACTTC
CASSQDLEALYGEQYF
>-|-|TRBJ2-1|TRBV18
TGTGCCAGCTCAACCAAAGGGGCGGGGAGCTCCTACAATGAGCAGTTCTTC
CASSTKGAGSSYNEQFF
>-|-|TRBJ1-2|TRBV4-1
TGCGCCAGCAGCCAAGATACTGCAAGAGTGTATGGCTACACCTTC
CASSQDTARVYGYTF
>-|-|TRBJ1-4|TRBV9
TGTGCCAGCAGCGTCTACGCGGGTTATAATGAAAAACTGTTTTTT
CASSVYAGYNEKLFF
>TRBD1|-|TRBJ1-6|TRBV10-3
TGTGCCATCAGTGAGTCCGGGACAGCAACTTCACCCCTCCACTTT
CAISESGTATSPLHF
>-|-|TRBJ1-4|TRBV10-1
TGCGCCAGCACCCCTCCCGAGGTAACTAATGAAAAACTGTTTTTT
CASTPPEVTNEKLFF
>-|-|TRBJ1-1|TRBV28
TGTGCCAGCAGTCGAAACACGAACACTGAAGCTTTCTTT
CASSRNTNTEAFF
>-|-|TRBJ2-2|TRBV11-1
TGTGCCAGCAGCCTTAGCGCCGGGGAGCTGTTTTTT
CASSLSAGELFF
>TRBD2|-|TRBJ2-3|TRBV6-2/TRBV6-3
TGTGCCAGCAGTTCCGACGAGCGGGGTGGCACAGATACGCAGTATTTT
CASSSDERGGTDTQYF
>TRBD2|-|TRBJ2-3|TRBV7-2
TGTGCCAGCAGCTTAAGGATAGCGGGGCAGACAGATACGCAGTATTTT
CASSLRIAGQTDTQYF
>TRBD2|-|TRBJ2-3|TRBV5-1
TGCGCCAGCAGCCCGGGGTGGACTAGGGACACAGATACGCAGTATTTT
CASSPGWTRDTDTQYF
>TRBD1|-|TRBJ2-5|TRBV5-4
TGTGCCAGCAGCAGCGGACAGGGGGCGGGGGAGACCCAGTACTTC
CASSSGQGAGETQYF
>-|-|TRBJ1-6|TRBV7-2
TGTGCCAGCAGCTTAGTTGAGCCGCTCCAGGGTTCACCCCTCCACTTT
CASSLVEPLQGSPLHF